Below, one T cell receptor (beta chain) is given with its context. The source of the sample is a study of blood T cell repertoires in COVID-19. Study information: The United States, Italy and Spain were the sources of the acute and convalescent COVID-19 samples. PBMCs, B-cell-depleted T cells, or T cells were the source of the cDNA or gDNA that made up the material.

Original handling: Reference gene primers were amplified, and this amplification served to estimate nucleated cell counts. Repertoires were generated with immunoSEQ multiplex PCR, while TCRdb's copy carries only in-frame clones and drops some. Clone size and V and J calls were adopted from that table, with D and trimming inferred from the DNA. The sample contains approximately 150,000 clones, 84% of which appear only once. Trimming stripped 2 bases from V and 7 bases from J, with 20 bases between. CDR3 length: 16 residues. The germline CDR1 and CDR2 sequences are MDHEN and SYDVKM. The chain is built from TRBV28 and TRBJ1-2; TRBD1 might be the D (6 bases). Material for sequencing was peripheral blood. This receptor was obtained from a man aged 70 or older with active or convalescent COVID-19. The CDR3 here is CASSLRALGSRGGYTF. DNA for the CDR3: TGTGCCAGCAGTTTACGGGCGTTAGGGTCCAGGGGTGGCTACACCTTC.